A selection of T cell receptor delta chains follows, all from one sample in a study of gamma-delta T cells after stem cell transplantation. TCRdb re-called the RT-PCR reads through CATT. The data contain just under 2,500 delta-chain clones, 20% to 25% of them seen just once; the ten biggest clones take up roughly 9%. The sequencing sample was made of gamma-delta T cells. The receptors stem from a human donor. It is not recorded whose cells these are; they may come from a transplant donor. Both conserved end residues are part of each CDR3. Each record gives: V gene, J gene, D gene, clone size, CDR3 DNA, CDR3 protein. D genes are given only for firm matches. Clone size is stated in some rows and not others, as once, few, many or a class when expanded.

V gene: TRDV1; J gene: TRDJ1; D gene: .; clone size: .; CDR3 DNA: TGTGCTCTCACCCCCTTCCTCCAGGCTGGGGCCGATAAACTCATCTTT; CDR3 protein: CALTPFLQAGADKLIF
V gene: TRDV2; J gene: TRDJ3; D gene: .; clone size: .; CDR3 DNA: TGTGCCTGTGACCGTACTGGTAGCTCCTGGGACACCCGACAGATGTTTTTC; CDR3 protein: CACDRTGSSWDTRQMFF
V gene: TRDV1; J gene: TRDJ2; D gene: .; clone size: large; CDR3 DNA: TGTGCTCTTGGGGAACTCCCACTCCGCCTGGGTTATGGACAACTCTTCTTT; CDR3 protein: CALGELPLRLGYGQLFF
V gene: TRDV2; J gene: TRDJ3; D gene: TRDD3; clone size: large; CDR3 DNA: TGTGCCTGTGACAGTACTGGGGGATCCTGGGACACCCGACAGATGTTTTTC; CDR3 protein: CACDSTGGSWDTRQMFF
V gene: TRAV29/DV5; J gene: TRDJ1; D gene: TRDD3; clone size: .; CDR3 DNA: TGTGCAGCAAGGAGAAACAGAGGGGGATACACCGATAAACTCATCTTT; CDR3 protein: CAARRNRGGYTDKLIF
V gene: TRDV1; J gene: TRDJ1; D gene: .; clone size: few; CDR3 DNA: TGTGCTCTTGGTTTTACTCCTACTTCCTACGCTGGGGGATTTCGATGGACCGATAAACTCATCTTT; CDR3 protein: CALGFTPTSYAGGFRWTDKLIF
V gene: TRDV2; J gene: TRDJ3; D gene: TRDD3; clone size: medium-sized; CDR3 DNA: TGTGCCTGTGACAAAGTACTGGGGGATACGAGCTCCTGGGACACCCGACAGATGTTTTTC; CDR3 protein: CACDKVLGDTSSWDTRQMFF
V gene: TRDV1; J gene: TRDJ1; D gene: TRDD3; clone size: .; CDR3 DNA: TGTGCTCTTGGGGACCAAGGTTACCCCTACCTACGTGTAGTACTGGGGGATGCTAACACCGATAAACTCATCTTT; CDR3 protein: CALGDQGYPYLRVVLGDANTDKLIF
V gene: TRDV1; J gene: TRDJ1; D gene: .; clone size: .; CDR3 DNA: TGTGCTCTTGGGGAACTTGGCGGGGGACTCGGGTACACCGATAAACTCATCTTT; CDR3 protein: CALGELGGGLGYTDKLIF
V gene: TRAV29/DV5; J gene: TRDJ1; D gene: TRDD3; clone size: few; CDR3 DNA: TGTGCAGCAAAGGGCCGATGCACAACCCGTACTGGGGGATATTTAACCGATAAACTCATCTTT; CDR3 protein: CAAKGRCTTRTGGYLTDKLIF
V gene: TRDV2; J gene: TRDJ3; D gene: TRDD3; clone size: large; CDR3 DNA: TGTGCCTGTGACACCGTTGGGGGATACGCGAGCTCCTGGGACACCCGACAGATGTTTTTC; CDR3 protein: CACDTVGGYASSWDTRQMFF
V gene: TRDV1; J gene: TRDJ1; D gene: .; clone size: few; CDR3 DNA: TGTGCTCTTGGGGAGTGGGTTCTCGATAAACTCATCTTT; CDR3 protein: CALGEWVLDKLIF
V gene: TRDV2; J gene: TRDJ1; D gene: TRDD3; clone size: medium-sized; CDR3 DNA: TGTGCCTGTGACTCTTTACTGGGGGATACCCCGTACACCGATAAACTCATCTTT; CDR3 protein: CACDSLLGDTPYTDKLIF
V gene: TRDV2; J gene: TRDJ3; D gene: TRDD3; clone size: few; CDR3 DNA: TGTGCCTGTGACACCGTACTGGGGGATATCTCCTGGGACACCCGACAGCTGTTTTTC; CDR3 protein: CACDTVLGDISWDTRQLFF